This TCR beta chain was found in a study of shared clonotypes between healthy human individuals (dated by TCRdb to the early 2020s). In the study overall: The cohort comprised two women and a few men aged 18 to 49 years. To estimate repertoire size and how much clonotype sharing occurs between individuals, the study deeply sequenced the blood TCR repertoires of 5 or 6 healthy adults. To increase sequencing depth and limit assay-specific biases, TCR repertoire library preparation and sequencing were carried out by different laboratories using diverse techniques. Per donor, leukapheresis produced somewhere between about 0.8 and 9 billion PBMCs.

Healthy HIV-negative adults with no recently reported acute infections or vaccinations were included as donors. Every donor was a Caucasian adult residing in Nashville, Tennessee, USA. For unsorted samples, 90 million or so PBMCs were counted and genomic DNA was extracted with the QIAamp DNA Blood Mini kit. Blood was collected by leukapheresis, and PBMCs were isolated by Ficoll-Histopaque density gradient centrifugation and then cryopreserved in liquid nitrogen vapor phase. The CDR3 sequence holds 15 residues, the cysteine and phenylalanine included. Only the CDR3 region is kept as DNA, spanning 45 bases read in frame from base 1. The germline V gene encodes CDR1 MDHEN and CDR2 SYDVKM. Trimming at the junction amounts to 3 bases on V and 5 bases on J, and the germline ends lie 14 bases apart. Findings and caveats that apply to the study as a whole: The genetic and exposure-history diversity represented was limited by the small number of donors. Pairwise subsampling indicated that sequencing depth was expected to affect the degree of clonotype sharing among donors. Sampling was restricted to blood, and TCR repertoires in tissue are likely to differ from TCR repertoires in blood.

Turning to this clone: It lacks a known antigen. One base away there is no much larger clone; base qualities are not given.

TCR CDR3 regions were amplified from genomic DNA by multiplex PCR using the deep immunoSEQ assay. Genomic DNA extracted from each cell subset was distributed evenly over all wells of several immunoSEQ 96-well plates, and each plate served as one replicate. For unsorted PBMC, each replicate PCR was loaded with approximately 320 ng genomic DNA, equivalent to about 30,000 T cell genomes. Genomic DNA from unsorted PBMC was sequenced over ten immunoSEQ deep assay plates. Purified libraries were quantified with a Qubit 3.0 fluorometer, sized on a Bioanalyzer 2100, and re-quantified with the KAPA Library Quantification kit. Every immunoSEQ 96-well plate was sequenced on a separate single-read 150-cycle Illumina NextSeq 550 flow cell. The study's processing was this. Because the immunoSEQ output held only junctional sequences and lacked quality scores, the filtering could not match the filtering applied to full-length reads. To assign V/J genes and CDR3, sequences were annotated against IMGT germline references using PyIR, a Python wrapper for IgBLAST v1.9. Reads were filtered out if the reads had weak V/J assignments (E-value above 1e-6), no CDR3, stop codons, out-of-frame junctions, or ambiguous translated residues. A V3J clonotype was defined by an identical inferred V gene, J gene, and CDR3 amino acid sequence. Percentage overlap between repertoires was calculated by dividing the number of shared unique clonotypes by the size of the smaller repertoire. RTK rarefaction, the Chao1 estimator, and Recon v2.1 estimates of unobserved clonotypes were used to assess repertoire richness. Sourced from immuneACCESS, this table was stored by TCRdb with only in-frame sequences that have V and J called. A share of the clones is absent; for the studies checked, an unresolved V gene accounts for under half, and the remainder has no known explanation. D and trimming were read from the DNA, whereas the V and J calls and clone size are those reported in that table. The sample contains 470,000 or so clones, around 80% of them found a single time. Clones ranked in the top ten supply around 11% of the sample.

The sequenced material came from PBMCs. This TCR was sampled from a woman in her thirties or forties in good health. Some clones in this sample may be carry-over from other donors' samples. The rearrangement joined TRBV28 to TRBJ1-5; a tentative D match to TRBD1 spans 6 bases. In nucleotide form, the sequence is TGTGCCAGCAGTTTTGGACCCCAGGGGTATCAGCCCCAGCATTTT. The translation is CASSFGPQGYQPQHF.